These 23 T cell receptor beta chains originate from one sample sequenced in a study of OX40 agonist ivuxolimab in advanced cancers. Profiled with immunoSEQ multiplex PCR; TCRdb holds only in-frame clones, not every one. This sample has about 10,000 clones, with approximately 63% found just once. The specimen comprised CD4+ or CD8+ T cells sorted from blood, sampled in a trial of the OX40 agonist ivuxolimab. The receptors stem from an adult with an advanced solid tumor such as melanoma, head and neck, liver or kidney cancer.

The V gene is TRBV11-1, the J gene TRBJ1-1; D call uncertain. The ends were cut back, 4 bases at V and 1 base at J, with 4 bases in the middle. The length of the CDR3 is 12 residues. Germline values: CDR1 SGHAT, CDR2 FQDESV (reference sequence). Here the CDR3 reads CASSWQNTEAFF. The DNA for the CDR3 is TGTGCCAGCAGCTGGCAGAACACTGAAGCTTTCTTT.

CDR3 nucleotide sequence: TGTGCCAGCAGTTTTTTGGGCTCTAGGATGTGGGCAGATACGCAGTATTTT. This sequence encodes CASSFLGSRMWADTQYF. The chain carries TRBV27 and TRBJ2-3; D unresolved. Germline V gene lookup returns CDR1 MNHEY and CDR2 SMNVEV (reference sequence). Trimming left V 3 bases short and J 4 bases short, with 20 bases between. The CDR3 contains 17 residues.

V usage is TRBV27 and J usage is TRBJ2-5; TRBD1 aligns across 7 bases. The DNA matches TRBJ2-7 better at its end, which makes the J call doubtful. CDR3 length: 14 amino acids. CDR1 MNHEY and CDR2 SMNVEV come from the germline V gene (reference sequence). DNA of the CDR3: TGTGCCAGCAGATGGACAGGAAGCTCCTACGAGCAGTACTTC. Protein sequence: CASRWTGSSYEQYF.

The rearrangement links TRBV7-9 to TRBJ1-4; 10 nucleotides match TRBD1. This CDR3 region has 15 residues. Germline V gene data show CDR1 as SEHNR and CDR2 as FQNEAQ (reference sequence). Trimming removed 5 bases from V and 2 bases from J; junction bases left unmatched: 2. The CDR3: CASSPGQGTNEKLFF. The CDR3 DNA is TGTGCCAGCAGCCCGGGACAGGGGACTAATGAAAAACTGTTTTTT.

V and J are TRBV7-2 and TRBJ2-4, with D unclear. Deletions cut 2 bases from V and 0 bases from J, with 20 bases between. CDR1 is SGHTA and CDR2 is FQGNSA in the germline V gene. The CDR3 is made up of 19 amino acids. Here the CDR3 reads CASSLIIVGGEIAKNIQYF. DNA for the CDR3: TGTGCCAGCAGCTTAATCATCGTGGGCGGTGAGATAGCCAAAAACATTCAGTACTTC.

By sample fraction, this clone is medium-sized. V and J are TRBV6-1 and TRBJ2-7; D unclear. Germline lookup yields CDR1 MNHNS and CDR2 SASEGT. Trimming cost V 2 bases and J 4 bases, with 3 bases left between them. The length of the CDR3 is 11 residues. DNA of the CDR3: TGTGCCAGCAGTGAATTGTACGAGCAGTACTTC. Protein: CASSELYEQYF.

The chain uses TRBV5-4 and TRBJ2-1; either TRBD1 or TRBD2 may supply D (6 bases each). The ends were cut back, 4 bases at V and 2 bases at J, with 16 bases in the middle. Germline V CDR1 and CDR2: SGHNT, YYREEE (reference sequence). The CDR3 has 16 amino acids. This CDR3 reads CASSRDKRVTYNEQFF. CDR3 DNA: TGTGCCAGCAGCCGGGACAAGCGGGTGACCTACAATGAGCAGTTCTTC.

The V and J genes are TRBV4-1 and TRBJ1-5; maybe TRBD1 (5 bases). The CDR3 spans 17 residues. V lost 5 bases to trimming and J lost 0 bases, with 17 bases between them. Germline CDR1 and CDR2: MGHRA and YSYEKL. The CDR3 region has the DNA TGCGCCAGCAGCGGGGGTGGACCTTTCCCTAGCAATCAGCCCCAGCATTTT. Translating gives CASSGGGPFPSNQPQHF.

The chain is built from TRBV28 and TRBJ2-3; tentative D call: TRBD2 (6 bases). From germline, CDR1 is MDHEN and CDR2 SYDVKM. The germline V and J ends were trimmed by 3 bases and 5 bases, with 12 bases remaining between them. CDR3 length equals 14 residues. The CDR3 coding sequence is TGTGCCAGCAGTTTGGACGGGGAGGTAGATACGCAGTATTTT. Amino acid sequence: CASSLDGEVDTQYF.

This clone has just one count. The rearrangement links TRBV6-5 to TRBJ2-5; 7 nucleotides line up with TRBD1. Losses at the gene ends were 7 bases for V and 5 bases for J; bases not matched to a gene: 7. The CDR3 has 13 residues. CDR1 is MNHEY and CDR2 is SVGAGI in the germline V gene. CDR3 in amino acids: CASNGQAQETQYF. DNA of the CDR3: TGTGCCAGCAACGGACAGGCCCAGGAGACCCAGTACTTC.

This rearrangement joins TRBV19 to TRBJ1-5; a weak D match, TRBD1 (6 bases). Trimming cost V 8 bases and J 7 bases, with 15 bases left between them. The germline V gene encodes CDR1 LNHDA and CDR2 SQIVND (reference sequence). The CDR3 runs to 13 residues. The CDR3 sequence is CASVQGSRQPQHF. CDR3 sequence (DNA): TGTGCCAGTGTACAGGGATCTAGGCAGCCCCAGCATTTT.

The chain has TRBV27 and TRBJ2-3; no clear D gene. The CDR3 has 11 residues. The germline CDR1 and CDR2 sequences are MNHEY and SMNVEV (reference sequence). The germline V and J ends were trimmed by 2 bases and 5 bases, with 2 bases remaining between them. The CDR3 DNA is TGTGCCAGCAGTTTACGAGATACGCAGTATTTT. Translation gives CASSLRDTQYF.

The CDR3 bases are TGTGCCAGCACCGAGGGGACAGTCTATAATTCACCCCTCCACTTT. Translation gives CASTEGTVYNSPLHF. The chain links TRBV2 to TRBJ1-6; 7 bases are shared with TRBD1. Germline-derived CDR1 and CDR2 are SNHLY and FYNNEI. V lost 7 bases to trimming and J lost 3 bases; unmatched junction nucleotides: 6. The CDR3 spans 15 residues.

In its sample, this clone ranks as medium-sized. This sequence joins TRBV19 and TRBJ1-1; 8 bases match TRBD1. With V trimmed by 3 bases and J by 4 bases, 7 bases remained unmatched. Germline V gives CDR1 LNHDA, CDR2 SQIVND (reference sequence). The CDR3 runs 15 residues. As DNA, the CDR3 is TGTGCCAGTAGTATCCGTGGACAGGGCGGCACTGAAGCTTTCTTT. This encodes CASSIRGQGGTEAFF. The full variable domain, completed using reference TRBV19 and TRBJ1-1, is DGGITQSPKYLFRKEGQNVTLSCEQNLNHDAMYWYRQDPGQGLRLIYYSQIVNDFQKGDIAEGYSVSREKKESFPLTVTSAQKNPTAFYLCASSIRGQGGTEAFFGQGTRLTVV.

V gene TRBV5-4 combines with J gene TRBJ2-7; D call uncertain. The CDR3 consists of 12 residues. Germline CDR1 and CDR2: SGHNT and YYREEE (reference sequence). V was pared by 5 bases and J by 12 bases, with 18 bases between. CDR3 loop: CASSLCSLLRYF. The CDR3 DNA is TGTGCCAGCAGTTTATGCTCGCTTTTGAGGTACTTC.

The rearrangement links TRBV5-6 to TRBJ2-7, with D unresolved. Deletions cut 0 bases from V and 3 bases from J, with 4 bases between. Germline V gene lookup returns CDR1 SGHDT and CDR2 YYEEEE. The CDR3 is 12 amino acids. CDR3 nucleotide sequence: TGTGCCAGCAGCTTGGACAACTACGAGCAGTACTTC. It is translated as CASSLDNYEQYF.

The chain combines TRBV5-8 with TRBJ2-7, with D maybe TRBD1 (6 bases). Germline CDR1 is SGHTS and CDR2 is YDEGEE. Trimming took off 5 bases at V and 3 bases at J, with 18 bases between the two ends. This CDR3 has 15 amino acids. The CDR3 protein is CASRLTGLEDYEQYF. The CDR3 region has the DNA TGTGCCAGCAGACTCACAGGGCTGGAGGACTACGAGCAGTACTTC.

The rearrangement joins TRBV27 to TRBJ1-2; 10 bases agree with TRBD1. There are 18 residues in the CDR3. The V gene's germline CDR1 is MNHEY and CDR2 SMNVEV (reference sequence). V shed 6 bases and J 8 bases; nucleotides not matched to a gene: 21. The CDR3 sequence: CASSPGQGTGAALGGYTF. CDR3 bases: TGTGCCAGCAGCCCCGGGCAAGGGACAGGGGCCGCCCTTGGGGGCTACACCTTC.

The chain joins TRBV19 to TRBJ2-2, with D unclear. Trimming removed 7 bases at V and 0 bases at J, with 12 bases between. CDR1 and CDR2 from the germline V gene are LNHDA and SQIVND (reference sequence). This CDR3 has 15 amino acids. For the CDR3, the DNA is TGTGCCAGTACCGAATCCGGTGCGAACACCGGGGAGCTGTTTTTT. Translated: CASTESGANTGELFF.

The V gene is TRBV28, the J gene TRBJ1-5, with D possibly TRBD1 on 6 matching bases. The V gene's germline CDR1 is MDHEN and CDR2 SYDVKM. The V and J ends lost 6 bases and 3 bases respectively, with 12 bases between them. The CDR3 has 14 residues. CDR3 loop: CASSPGGPNQPQHF. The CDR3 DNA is TGTGCCAGCAGCCCCGGGGGGCCCAATCAGCCCCAGCATTTT.

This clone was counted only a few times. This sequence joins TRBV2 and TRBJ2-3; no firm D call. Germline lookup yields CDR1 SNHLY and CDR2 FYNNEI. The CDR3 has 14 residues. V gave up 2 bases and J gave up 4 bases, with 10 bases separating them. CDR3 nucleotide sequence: TGTGCCAGCAGTGAATTTATTGTCCCAGATACGCAGTATTTT. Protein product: CASSEFIVPDTQYF. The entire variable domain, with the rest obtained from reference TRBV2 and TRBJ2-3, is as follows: EPEVTQTPSHQVTQMGQEVILRCVPISNHLYFYWYRQILGQKVEFLVSFYNNEISEKSEIFDDQFSVERPDGSNFTLKIRSTKLEDSAMYFCASSEFIVPDTQYFGPGTRLTVL.

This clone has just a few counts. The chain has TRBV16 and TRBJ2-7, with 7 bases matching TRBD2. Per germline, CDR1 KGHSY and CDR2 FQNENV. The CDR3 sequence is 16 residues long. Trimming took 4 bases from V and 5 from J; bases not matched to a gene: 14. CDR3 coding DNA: TGTGCCAGCAGCCCCCTGGAGAGCAGGGAGGGGAACGAGCAGTACTTC. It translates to CASSPLESREGNEQYF.

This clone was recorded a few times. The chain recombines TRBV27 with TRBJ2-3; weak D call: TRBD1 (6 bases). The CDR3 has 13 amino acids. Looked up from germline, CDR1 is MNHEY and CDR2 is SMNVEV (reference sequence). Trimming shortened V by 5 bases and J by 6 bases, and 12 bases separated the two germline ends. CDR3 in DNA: TGTGCCAGCAGTGAGGGGGTCGCGGATACGCAGTATTTT. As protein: CASSEGVADTQYF.